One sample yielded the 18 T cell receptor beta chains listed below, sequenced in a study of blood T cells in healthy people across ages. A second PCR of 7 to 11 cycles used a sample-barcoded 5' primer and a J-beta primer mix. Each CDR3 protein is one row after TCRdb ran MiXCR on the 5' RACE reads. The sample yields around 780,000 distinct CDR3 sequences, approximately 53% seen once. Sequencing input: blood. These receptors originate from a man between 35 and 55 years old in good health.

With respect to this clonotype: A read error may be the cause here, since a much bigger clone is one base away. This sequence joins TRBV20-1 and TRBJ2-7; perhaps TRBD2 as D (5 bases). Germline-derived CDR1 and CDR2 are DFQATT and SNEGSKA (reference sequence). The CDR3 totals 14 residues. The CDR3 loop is CGANGERSSYEQYF. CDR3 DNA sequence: TGCGGTGCTAACGGGGAGCGGAGCTCCTACGAGCAGTACTTC.

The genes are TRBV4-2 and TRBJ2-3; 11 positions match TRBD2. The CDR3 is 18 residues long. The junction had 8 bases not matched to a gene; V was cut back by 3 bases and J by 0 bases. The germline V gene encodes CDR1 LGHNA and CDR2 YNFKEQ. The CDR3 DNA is TGTGCCAGCAGCCAGGTTGGGACTAGCGGAGTAAGCACAGATACGCAGTATTTT. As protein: CASSQVGTSGVSTDTQYF.

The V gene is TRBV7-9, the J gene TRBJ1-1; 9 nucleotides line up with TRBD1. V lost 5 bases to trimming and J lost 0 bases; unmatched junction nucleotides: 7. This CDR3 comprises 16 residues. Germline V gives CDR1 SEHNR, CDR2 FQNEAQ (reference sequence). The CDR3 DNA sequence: TGTGCCAGCAGCCAACCGACAGGGGGTTTGAACACTGAAGCTTTCTTT. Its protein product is CASSQPTGGLNTEAFF. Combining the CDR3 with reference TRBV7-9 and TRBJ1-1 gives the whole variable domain DTGVSQNPRHKITKRGQNVTFRCDPISEHNRLYWYRQTLGQGPEFLTYFQNEAQLEKSRLLSDRFSAERPKGSFSTLEIQRTEQGDSAMYLCASSQPTGGLNTEAFFGQGTRLTVV.

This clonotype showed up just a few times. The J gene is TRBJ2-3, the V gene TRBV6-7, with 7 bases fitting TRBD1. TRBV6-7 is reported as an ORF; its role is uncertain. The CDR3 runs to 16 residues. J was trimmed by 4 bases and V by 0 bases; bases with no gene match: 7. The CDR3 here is CASSYSRPRGPDTQYF. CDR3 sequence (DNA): TGTGCCAGCAGTTACTCGAGACCGAGGGGGCCAGATACGCAGTATTTT.

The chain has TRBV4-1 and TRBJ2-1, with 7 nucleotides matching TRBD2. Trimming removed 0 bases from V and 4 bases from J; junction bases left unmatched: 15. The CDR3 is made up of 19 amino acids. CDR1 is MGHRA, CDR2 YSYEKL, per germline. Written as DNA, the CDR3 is TGCGCCAGCAGCCAAGAAAGTGCGGGTACAGCGGGACGATACAATGAGCAGTTCTTC. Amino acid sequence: CASSQESAGTAGRYNEQFF.

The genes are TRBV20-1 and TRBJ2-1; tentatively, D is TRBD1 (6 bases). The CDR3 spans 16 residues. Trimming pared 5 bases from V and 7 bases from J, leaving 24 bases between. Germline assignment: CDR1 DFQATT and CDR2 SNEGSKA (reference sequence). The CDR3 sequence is CSALLYRDTRGNEQFF. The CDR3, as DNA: TGCAGTGCTCTCCTATACCGGGACACAAGGGGGAATGAGCAGTTCTTC.

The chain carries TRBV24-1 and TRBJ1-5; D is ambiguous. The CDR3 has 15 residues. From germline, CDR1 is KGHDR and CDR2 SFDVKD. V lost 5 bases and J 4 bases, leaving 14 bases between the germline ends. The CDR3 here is CATSVGSGGNQPQHF. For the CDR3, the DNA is TGTGCCACCAGTGTGGGGTCTGGCGGAAATCAGCCCCAGCATTTT.

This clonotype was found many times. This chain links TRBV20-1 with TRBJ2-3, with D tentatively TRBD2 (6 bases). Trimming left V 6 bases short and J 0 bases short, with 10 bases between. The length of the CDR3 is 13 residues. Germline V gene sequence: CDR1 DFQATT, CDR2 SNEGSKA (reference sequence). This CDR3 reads CSAREVSTDTQYF. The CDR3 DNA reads TGCAGTGCGAGGGAGGTTAGCACAGATACGCAGTATTTT.

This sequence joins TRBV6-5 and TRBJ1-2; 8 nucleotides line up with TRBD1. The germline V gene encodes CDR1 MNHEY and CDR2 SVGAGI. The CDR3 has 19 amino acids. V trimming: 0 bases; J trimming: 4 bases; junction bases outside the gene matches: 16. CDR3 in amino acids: CASSYSTLGRLTGVYGYTF. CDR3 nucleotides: TGTGCCAGCAGTTACTCGACCCTTGGCCGACTGACAGGGGTCTATGGCTACACCTTC.

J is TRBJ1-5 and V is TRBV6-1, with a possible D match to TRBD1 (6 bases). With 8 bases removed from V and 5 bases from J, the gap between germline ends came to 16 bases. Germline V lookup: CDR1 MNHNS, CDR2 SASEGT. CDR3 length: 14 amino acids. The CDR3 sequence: CASVQDSSYQPQHF. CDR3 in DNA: TGTGCCAGCGTTCAGGACAGCAGTTATCAGCCCCAGCATTTT.

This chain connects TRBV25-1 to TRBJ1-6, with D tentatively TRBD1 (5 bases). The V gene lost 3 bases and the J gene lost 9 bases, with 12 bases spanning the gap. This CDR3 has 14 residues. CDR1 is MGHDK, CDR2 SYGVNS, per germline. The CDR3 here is CASSDAQGPSPLHF. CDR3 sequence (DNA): TGTGCCAGCAGTGACGCCCAGGGTCCTTCACCCCTCCACTTT.

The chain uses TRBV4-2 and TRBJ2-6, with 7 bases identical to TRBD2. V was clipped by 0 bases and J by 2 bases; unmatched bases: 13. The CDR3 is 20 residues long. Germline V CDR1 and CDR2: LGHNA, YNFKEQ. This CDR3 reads CASSQEGGSTRGTGANVLTF. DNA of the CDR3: TGTGCCAGCAGCCAAGAGGGGGGGTCCACGAGAGGCACTGGGGCCAACGTCCTGACTTTC.

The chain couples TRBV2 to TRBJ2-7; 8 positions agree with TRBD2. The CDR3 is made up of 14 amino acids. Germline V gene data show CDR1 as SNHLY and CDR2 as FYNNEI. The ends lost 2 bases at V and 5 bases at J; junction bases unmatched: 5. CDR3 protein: CASSELGRGNEQYF. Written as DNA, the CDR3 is TGTGCCAGCAGTGAACTCGGGAGGGGGAACGAGCAGTACTTC.

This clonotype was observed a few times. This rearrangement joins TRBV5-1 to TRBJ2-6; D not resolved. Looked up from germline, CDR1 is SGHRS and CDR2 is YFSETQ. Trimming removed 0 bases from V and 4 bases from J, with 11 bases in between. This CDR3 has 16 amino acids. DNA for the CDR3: TGCGCCAGCAGCTTGGCCTTAGGGTCCGGGGCCAACGTCCTGACTTTC. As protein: CASSLALGSGANVLTF. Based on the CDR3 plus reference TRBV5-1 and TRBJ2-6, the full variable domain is KAGVTQTPRYLIKTRGQQVTLSCSPISGHRSVSWYQQTPGQGLQFLFEYFSETQRNKGNFPGRFSGRQFSNSRSEMNVSTLELGDSALYLCASSLALGSGANVLTFGAGSRLTVL.

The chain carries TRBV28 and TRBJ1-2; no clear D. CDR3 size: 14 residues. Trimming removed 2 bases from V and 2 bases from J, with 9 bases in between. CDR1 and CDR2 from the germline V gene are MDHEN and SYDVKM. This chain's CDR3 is CASSLGSRNYGYTF. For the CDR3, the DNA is TGTGCCAGCAGTTTAGGATCTAGAAACTATGGCTACACCTTC.

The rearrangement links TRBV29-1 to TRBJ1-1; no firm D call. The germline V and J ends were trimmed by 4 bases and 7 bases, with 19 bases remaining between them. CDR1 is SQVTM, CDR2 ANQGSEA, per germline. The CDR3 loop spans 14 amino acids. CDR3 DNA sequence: TGCAGCGTTGCCAGAATGGACGGACGACGTGAAGCTTTCTTT. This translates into CSVARMDGRREAFF. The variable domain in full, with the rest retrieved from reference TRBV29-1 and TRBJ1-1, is SAVISQKPSRDICQRGTSLTIQCQVDSQVTMMFWYRQQPGQSLTLIATANQGSEATYESGFVIDKFPISRPNLTFSTLTVSNMSPEDSSIYLCSVARMDGRREAFFGQGTRLTVV.

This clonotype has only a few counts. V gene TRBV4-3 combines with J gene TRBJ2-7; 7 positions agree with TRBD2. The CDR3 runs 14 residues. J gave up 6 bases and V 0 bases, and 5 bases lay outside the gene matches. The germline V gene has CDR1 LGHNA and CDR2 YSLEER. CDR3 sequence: CASSQDWGGSEQYF. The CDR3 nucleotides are TGCGCCAGCAGCCAAGATTGGGGGGGATCCGAGCAGTACTTC.

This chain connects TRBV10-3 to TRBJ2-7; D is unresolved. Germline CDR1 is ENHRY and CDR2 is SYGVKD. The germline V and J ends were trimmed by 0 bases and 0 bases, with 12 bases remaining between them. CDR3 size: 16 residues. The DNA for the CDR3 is TGTGCCATCAGTGAGTCGGTGGGCCGGATCTCCTACGAGCAGTACTTC. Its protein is CAISESVGRISYEQYF.